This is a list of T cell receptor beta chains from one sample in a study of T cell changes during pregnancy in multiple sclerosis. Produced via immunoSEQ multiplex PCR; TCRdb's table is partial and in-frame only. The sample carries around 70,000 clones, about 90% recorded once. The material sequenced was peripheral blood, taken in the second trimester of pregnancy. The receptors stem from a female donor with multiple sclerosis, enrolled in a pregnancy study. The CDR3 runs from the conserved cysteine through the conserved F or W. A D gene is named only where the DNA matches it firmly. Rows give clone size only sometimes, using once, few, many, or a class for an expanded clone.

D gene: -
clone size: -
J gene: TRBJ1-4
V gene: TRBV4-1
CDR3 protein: CASSQATPGGEKLFF
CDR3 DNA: TGCGCCAGCAGCCAAGCCACTCCGGGAGGTGAAAAACTGTTTTTT

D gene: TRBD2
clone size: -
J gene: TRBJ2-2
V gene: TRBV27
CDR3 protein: CASSFFSGGVHTGELFF
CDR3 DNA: TGTGCCAGCAGTTTCTTTAGCGGGGGGGTGCACACCGGGGAGCTGTTTTTT

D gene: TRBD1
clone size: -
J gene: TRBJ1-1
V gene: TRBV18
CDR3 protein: CASSPGQVNTEAFF
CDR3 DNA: TGTGCCAGCTCACCGGGACAGGTGAACACTGAAGCTTTCTTT

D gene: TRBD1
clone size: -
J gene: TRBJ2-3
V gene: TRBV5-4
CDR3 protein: CASTSRTGGTDTQYF
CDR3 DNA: TGTGCCAGCACCTCCCGGACAGGGGGCACAGATACGCAGTATTTT

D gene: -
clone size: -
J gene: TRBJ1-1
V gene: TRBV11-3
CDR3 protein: CASGQRGNTEAFF
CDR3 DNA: TGTGCCAGCGGACAGAGAGGGAACACTGAAGCTTTCTTT

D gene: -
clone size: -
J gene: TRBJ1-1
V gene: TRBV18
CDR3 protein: CASSPGLQNTEAFF
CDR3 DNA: TGTGCCAGCTCACCCGGACTCCAGAACACTGAAGCTTTCTTT

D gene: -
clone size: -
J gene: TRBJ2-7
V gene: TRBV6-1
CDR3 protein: CASSESYEQYF
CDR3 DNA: TGTGCCAGCAGTGAGAGCTACGAGCAGTACTTC

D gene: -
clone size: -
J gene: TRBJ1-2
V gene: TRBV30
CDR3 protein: CAWYSGQGGAYTF
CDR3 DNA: TGTGCCTGGTATAGTGGGCAGGGAGGCGCCTACACCTTC

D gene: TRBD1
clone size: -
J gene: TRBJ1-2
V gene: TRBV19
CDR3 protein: CASRPRDSSYGYTF
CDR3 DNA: TGTGCCAGTAGACCCCGGGACAGTAGTTATGGCTACACCTTC

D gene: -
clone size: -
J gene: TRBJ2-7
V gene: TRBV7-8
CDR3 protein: CASSLGLATYEQYF
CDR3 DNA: TGTGCCAGCAGCTTAGGCCTCGCTACCTACGAGCAGTACTTC

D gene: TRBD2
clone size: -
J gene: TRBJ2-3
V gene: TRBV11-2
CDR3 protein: CASSLRLAGELSSTDTQYF
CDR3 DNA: TGTGCCAGCAGCTTAAGGCTAGCGGGGGAATTGTCTAGCACAGATACGCAGTATTTT

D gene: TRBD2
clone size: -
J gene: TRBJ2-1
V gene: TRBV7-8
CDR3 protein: CASSFDGGDSYNEQFF
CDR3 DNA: TGTGCCAGCAGCTTCGATGGGGGGGACTCCTACAATGAGCAGTTCTTC

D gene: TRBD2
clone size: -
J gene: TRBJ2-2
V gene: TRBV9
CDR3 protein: CASSVTAGGQRTGELFF
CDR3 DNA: TGTGCCAGCAGCGTAACAGCGGGGGGCCAGAGGACCGGGGAGCTGTTTTTT

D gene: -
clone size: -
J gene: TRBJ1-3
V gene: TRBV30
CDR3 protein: CAWGISGNTIYF
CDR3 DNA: TGTGCCTGGGGCATCTCTGGAAACACCATATATTTT

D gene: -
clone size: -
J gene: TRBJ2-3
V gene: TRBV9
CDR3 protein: CASSVAAKGADTQYF
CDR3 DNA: TGTGCCAGCAGCGTAGCTGCCAAGGGGGCAGATACGCAGTATTTT

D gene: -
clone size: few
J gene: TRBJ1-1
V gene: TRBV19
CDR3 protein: CASSSPRGLSNTEAFF
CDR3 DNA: TGTGCCAGTAGCTCGCCACGGGGACTGTCGAACACTGAAGCTTTCTTT

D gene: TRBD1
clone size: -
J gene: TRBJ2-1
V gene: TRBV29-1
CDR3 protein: CSVEGGTAYGEQFF
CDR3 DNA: TGCAGCGTTGAAGGGGGGACAGCATATGGGGAGCAGTTCTTC

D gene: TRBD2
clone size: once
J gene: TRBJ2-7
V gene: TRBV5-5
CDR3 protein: CASSLAGRSGGSYEQYF
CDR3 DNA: TGTGCCAGCAGCTTGGCGGGAAGGAGCGGGGGGTCCTACGAGCAGTACTTC

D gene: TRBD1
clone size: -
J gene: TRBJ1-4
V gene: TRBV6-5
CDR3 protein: CASRAQGALNEKLFF
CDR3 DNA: TGTGCCAGCAGAGCACAGGGGGCCCTGAATGAAAAACTGTTTTTT

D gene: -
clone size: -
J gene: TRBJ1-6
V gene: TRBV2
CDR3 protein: CASSSRGDSPLHF
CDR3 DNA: TGTGCCAGCAGTTCTCGGGGGGATTCACCCCTCCACTTT

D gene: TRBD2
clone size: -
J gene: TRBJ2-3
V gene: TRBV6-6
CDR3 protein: CASSWGGSQVADTQYF
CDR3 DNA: TGTGCCAGCAGTTGGGGGGGTAGTCAGGTGGCAGATACGCAGTATTTT

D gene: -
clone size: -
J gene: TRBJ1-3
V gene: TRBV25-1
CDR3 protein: CASSDTFAGGNTIYF
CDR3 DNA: TGTGCCAGCAGTGATACATTTGCAGGCGGAAACACCATATATTTT

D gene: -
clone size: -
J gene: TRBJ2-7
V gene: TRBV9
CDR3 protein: CASSVVGKGAWPHRYEQYF
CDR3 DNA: TGTGCCAGCAGCGTAGTGGGGAAAGGGGCTTGGCCGCATAGGTACGAGCAGTACTTC

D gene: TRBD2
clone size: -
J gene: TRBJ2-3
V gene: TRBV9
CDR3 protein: CASSVGTSGVSDTQYF
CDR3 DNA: TGTGCCAGCAGCGTTGGGACTAGCGGGGTGTCAGATACGCAGTATTTT

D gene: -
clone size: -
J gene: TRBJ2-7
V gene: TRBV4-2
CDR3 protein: CASSQDGGGAHSYEQYF
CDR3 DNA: TGTGCCAGCAGCCAAGATGGAGGCGGGGCGCACTCCTACGAGCAGTACTTC

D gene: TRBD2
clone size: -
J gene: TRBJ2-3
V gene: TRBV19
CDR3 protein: CASSKGTSGGLDTQYF
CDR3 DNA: TGTGCCAGTAGTAAGGGGACTAGCGGGGGGTTGGATACGCAGTATTTT

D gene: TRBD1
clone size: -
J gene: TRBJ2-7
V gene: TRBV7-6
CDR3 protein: CASSSRGYEQYF
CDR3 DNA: TGTGCCAGCAGCAGCAGGGGGTACGAGCAGTACTTC

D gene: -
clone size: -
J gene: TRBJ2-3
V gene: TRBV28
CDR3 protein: CASSLYIDTQYF
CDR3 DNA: TGTGCCAGCAGTTTATACATAGATACGCAGTATTTT

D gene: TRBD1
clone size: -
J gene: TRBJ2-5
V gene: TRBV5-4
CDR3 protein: CASSPSGGQKETQYF
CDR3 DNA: TGTGCCAGCAGCCCCTCTGGGGGACAGAAAGAGACCCAGTACTTC

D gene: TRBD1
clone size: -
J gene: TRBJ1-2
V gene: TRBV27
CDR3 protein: CASSSITMTGRINYGYTF
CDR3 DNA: TGTGCCAGCAGTTCCATAACGATGACAGGGAGGATTAACTATGGCTACACCTTC

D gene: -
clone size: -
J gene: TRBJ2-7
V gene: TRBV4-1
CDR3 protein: CASSLQVSYEQYF
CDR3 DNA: TGCGCCAGCAGCCTACAGGTTTCCTACGAGCAGTACTTC

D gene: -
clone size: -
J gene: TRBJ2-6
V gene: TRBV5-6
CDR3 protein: CASSLGAGGANVLTF
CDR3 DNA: TGTGCCAGCAGCTTGGGGGCAGGTGGGGCCAACGTCCTGACTTTC

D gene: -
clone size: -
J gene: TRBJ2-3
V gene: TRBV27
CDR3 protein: CARPSQGHHTDTQYF
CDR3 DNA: TGTGCCAGACCTTCCCAGGGCCATCATACAGATACGCAGTATTTT

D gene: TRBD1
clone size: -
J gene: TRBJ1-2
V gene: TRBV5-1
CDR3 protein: CASSSPGQGSGYTF
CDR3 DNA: TGCGCCAGCAGCAGCCCGGGACAGGGAAGTGGCTACACCTTC

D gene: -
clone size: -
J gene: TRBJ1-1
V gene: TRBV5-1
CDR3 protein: CASSLIGETEAFF
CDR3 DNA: TGCGCCAGCAGCTTGATTGGGGAGACTGAAGCTTTCTTT

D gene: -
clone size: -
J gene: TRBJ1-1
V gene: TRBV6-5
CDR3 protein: CASSYVGVAFF
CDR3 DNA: TGTGCCAGCAGTTACGTAGGGGTAGCTTTCTTT

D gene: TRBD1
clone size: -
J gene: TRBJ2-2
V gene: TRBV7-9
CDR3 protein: CASSFWTGGVTGELFF
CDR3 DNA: TGTGCCAGCAGCTTCTGGACAGGGGGTGTCACCGGGGAGCTGTTTTTT

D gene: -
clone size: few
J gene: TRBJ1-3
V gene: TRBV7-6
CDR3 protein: CASSRGDFSGNTIYF
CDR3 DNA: TGTGCCAGCAGCCGGGGGGACTTCTCTGGAAACACCATATATTTT

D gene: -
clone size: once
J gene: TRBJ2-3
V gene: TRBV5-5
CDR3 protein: CASSLGGFRAEIPYF
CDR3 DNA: TGTGCCAGCAGCTTGGGGGGCTTCAGGGCGGAGATACCGTATTTT

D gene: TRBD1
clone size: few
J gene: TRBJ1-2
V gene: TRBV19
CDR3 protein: CASSSFVRGKYGYTF
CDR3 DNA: TGTGCCAGTAGCTCGTTTGTCAGGGGGAAATATGGCTACACCTTC

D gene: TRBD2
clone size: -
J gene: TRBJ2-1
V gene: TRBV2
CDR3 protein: CASRRTSGVHNEQFF
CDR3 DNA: TGTGCCAGCAGGAGGACTAGCGGGGTCCACAATGAGCAGTTCTTC

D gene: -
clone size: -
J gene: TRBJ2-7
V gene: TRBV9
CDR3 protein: CAATPGLYEQYF
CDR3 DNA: TGTGCCGCAACCCCAGGCCTCTACGAGCAGTACTTC

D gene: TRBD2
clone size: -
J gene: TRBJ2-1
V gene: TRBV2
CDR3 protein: CASRAGLAGGSPYNEQFF
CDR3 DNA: TGTGCCAGCAGGGCTGGACTAGCGGGGGGCAGCCCCTACAATGAGCAGTTCTTC

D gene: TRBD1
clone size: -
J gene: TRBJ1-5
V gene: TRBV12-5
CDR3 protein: CASGLDRGPGNQPQHF
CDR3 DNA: TGTGCTAGTGGTTTGGACAGGGGGCCCGGTAATCAGCCCCAGCATTTT

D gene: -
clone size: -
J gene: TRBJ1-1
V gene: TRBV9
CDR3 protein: CASSVVEYTNTEAFF
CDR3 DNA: TGTGCCAGCAGCGTAGTCGAGTATACGAACACTGAAGCTTTCTTT

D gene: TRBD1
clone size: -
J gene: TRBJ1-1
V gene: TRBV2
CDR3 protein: CASSTGTGSVLNTEAFF
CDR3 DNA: TGTGCCAGCTCGACCGGGACAGGGTCCGTGTTGAACACTGAAGCTTTCTTT

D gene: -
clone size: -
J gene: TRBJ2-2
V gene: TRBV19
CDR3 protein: CASSPVRDITGELFF
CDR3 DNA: TGTGCCAGTAGCCCCGTCAGGGACATCACCGGGGAGCTGTTTTTT

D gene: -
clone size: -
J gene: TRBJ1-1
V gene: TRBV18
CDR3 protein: CASSPPTQGRKAFF
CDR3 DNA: TGTGCCAGCTCACCACCGACACAGGGTCGGAAGGCTTTCTTT

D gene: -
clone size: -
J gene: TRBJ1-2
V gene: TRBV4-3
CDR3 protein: CASSQDHLMGTGQIVYGYTF
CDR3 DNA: TGCGCCAGCAGCCAAGATCATCTTATGGGCACGGGACAAATCGTCTATGGCTACACCTTC

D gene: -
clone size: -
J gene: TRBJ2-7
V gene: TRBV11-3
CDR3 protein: CASSLSRGFGEQYF
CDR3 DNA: TGTGCCAGCAGCTTAAGCAGGGGTTTTGGCGAGCAGTACTTC

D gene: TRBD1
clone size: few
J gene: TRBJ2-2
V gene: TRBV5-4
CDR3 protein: CASGDRLNTGELFF
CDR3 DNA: TGTGCCAGCGGGGACAGACTGAACACCGGGGAGCTGTTTTTT

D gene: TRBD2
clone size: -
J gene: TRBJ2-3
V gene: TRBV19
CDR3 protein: CASTASGGRDTQYF
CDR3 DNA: TGTGCCAGTACGGCTAGCGGGGGCCGAGATACGCAGTATTTT